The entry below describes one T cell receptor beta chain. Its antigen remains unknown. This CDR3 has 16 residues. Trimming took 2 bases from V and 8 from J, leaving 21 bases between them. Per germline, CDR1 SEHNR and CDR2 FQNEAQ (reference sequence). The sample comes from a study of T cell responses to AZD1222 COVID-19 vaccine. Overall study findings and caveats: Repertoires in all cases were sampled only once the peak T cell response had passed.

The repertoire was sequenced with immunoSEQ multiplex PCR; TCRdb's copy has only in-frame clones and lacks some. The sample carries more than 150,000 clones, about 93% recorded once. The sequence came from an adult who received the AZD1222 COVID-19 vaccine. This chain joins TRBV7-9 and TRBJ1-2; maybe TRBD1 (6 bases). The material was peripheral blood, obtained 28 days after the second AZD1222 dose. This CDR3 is CASSLMVGGAGDGYTF. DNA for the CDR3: TGTGCCAGCAGCTTAATGGTCGGGGGGGCCGGTGACGGCTACACCTTC.